The 18 T cell receptor beta chains reported below all come from one sample, sequenced in a study of cytomegalovirus exposure and HLA in healthy donors. 60 Vbeta and 13 Jbeta primers were used in PCR. Method: immunoSEQ multiplex PCR; TCRdb's copy keeps in-frame clones and lacks some. The sample lists 130,000 to 150,000 clones, about 85% occurring once. The specimen sequenced was PBMCs. These TCRs come from a female donor in good health and CMV-seronegative.

The V and J genes are TRBV5-5 and TRBJ1-1, with no clear D. V lost 2 bases, J lost 7 bases, and 12 bases lay in between. The CDR3 is 13 residues long. Germline assignment: CDR1 SGHKS and CDR2 YYEKEE (reference sequence). The CDR3 region is CASSFEPRSEAFF. The CDR3 bases are TGTGCCAGCAGCTTTGAGCCTAGAAGTGAAGCTTTCTTT.

The V gene is TRBV29-1, the J gene TRBJ1-2, with D perhaps matching TRBD1 (6 bases). The CDR3 spans 13 residues. Germline assignment: CDR1 SQVTM and CDR2 ANQGSEA. V was shortened by 2 bases and J by 8 bases, with 15 bases between the two germline ends. This CDR3 reads CSVEKNGRGGYTF. CDR3 DNA sequence: TGCAGCGTTGAAAAAAACGGGAGGGGGGGCTACACCTTC. The full variable domain, with the rest looked up from reference TRBV29-1 and TRBJ1-2, is SAVISQKPSRDICQRGTSLTIQCQVDSQVTMMFWYRQQPGQSLTLIATANQGSEATYESGFVIDKFPISRPNLTFSTLTVSNMSPEDSSIYLCSVEKNGRGGYTFGSGTRLTVV.

The V call is TRBV4-1, the J call TRBJ2-5; D unresolved. The CDR3 extends over 16 amino acids. Germline CDR1 and CDR2: MGHRA and YSYEKL. The ends were cut back, 0 bases at V and 1 base at J, with 12 bases in the middle. The CDR3 loop is CASSQDLRGSQETQYF. CDR3 bases: TGCGCCAGCAGCCAAGATCTCCGAGGCAGCCAAGAGACCCAGTACTTC.

This clone was counted a few times. CDR3 residues: CASSLGSGGVTMGYTF. The CDR3 bases are TGTGCCAGCAGCTTAGGTAGTGGCGGAGTAACTATGGGCTACACCTTC. This chain joins TRBV7-9 and TRBJ1-2; D remains unclear. Per germline, CDR1 SEHNR and CDR2 FQNEAQ (reference sequence). V lost 1 base to trimming and J lost 8 bases, with 20 bases between them. The CDR3 loop spans 16 amino acids.

The chain combines TRBV28 with TRBJ1-6; a weak D match, TRBD1 (5 bases). The CDR3 extends over 12 amino acids. V was clipped by 10 bases and J by 8 bases, with 12 bases between them. Germline CDR1 is MDHEN and CDR2 is SYDVKM. DNA of the CDR3: TGTGCCACGCAATCAGGGTATTCACCCCTCCACTTT. This sequence encodes CATQSGYSPLHF.

J is TRBJ1-2 and V is TRBV29-1; 7 bases align to TRBD1. The CDR3 has 13 residues. In germline, CDR1 is SQVTM, CDR2 ANQGSEA. V shed 4 bases, J shed 3 bases, and the junction held 5 bases outside the gene matches. CDR3 DNA sequence: TGCAGCGTTGTTGACAGGGAGGACTATGGCTACACCTTC. This translates into CSVVDREDYGYTF.

The gene calls are TRBV28 and TRBJ2-7; D is possibly TRBD1 (7 bases). The V and J ends lost 1 base and 4 bases respectively, with 14 bases between them. Germline V gene lookup returns CDR1 MDHEN and CDR2 SYDVKM. The CDR3 has 15 residues. DNA of the CDR3: TGTGCCAGCAGTTTATATCAGGGGGGCAATTACGAGCAGTACTTC. Translating it yields CASSLYQGGNYEQYF.

V and J are TRBV28 and TRBJ2-5; 7 bases map to TRBD1. Germline V gene sequence: CDR1 MDHEN, CDR2 SYDVKM. There are 13 residues in the CDR3. The J segment lost 1 base and the V segment lost 7 bases, leaving 3 bases of the junction unmatched. The CDR3 region is CASKGQFQETQYF. CDR3 bases: TGTGCCAGCAAGGGACAGTTCCAAGAGACCCAGTACTTC.

This chain links TRBV7-2 with TRBJ2-5; the match to TRBD2 covers 8 bases. Germline-derived CDR1 and CDR2 are SGHTA and FQGNSA. This CDR3 is 15 amino acids long. The V and J ends lost 6 bases and 3 bases, in that order; junction bases with no gene match: 9. CDR3 in DNA: TGTGCCAGCAGAGGATTAGCGGGGACCGAAGAGACCCAGTACTTC. It codes for CASRGLAGTEETQYF.

The rearrangement uses TRBV6-5 and TRBJ2-3, with D maybe TRBD2 (6 bases). The ends were cut back, 10 bases at V and 6 bases at J, with 20 bases in the middle. CDR3 length: 14 amino acids. From germline, CDR1 is MNHEY and CDR2 SVGAGI. CDR3 sequence: CATAPRGLSDTQYF. Here the CDR3 DNA reads TGTGCCACCGCCCCGCGGGGTTTGTCTGATACGCAGTATTTT.

The chain has TRBV7-2 and TRBJ2-2, with 9 bases lining up with TRBD2. The length of the CDR3 is 15 residues. V shed 4 bases and J 5 bases; nucleotides not matched to a gene: 5. The germline CDR1 and CDR2 sequences are SGHTA and FQGNSA. CDR3 nucleotides: TGTGCCAGCAGCTATGTAGCGGGAGTAACCGGGGAGCTGTTTTTT. Amino acids: CASSYVAGVTGELFF.

This chain links TRBV4-3 with TRBJ1-2; TRBD1 matches at 8 bases. Germline V gene data show CDR1 as LGHNA and CDR2 as YSLEER. This CDR3 is built from 16 residues. Germline trimming cut 0 bases from V and 4 bases from J; bases unmatched to any gene: 7. CDR3: CASSQDDRGRFYGYTF. Here the CDR3 DNA reads TGCGCCAGCAGCCAAGATGACAGGGGCAGATTCTATGGCTACACCTTC.

This rearrangement joins TRBV2 to TRBJ2-7; perhaps TRBD2 as D (6 bases). The CDR3 runs 15 residues. Germline CDR1 SNHLY, CDR2 FYNNEI. Trimming stripped 6 bases from V and 7 bases from J, with 22 bases between. This CDR3 is CASRAEGGPAIEQYF. In DNA, the CDR3 is TGTGCCAGCAGGGCGGAGGGCGGGCCCGCTATAGAGCAGTACTTC.

This sequence joins TRBV6-5 and TRBJ2-7; maybe TRBD2 (5 bases). Germline V gene data show CDR1 as MNHEY and CDR2 as SVGAGI. The CDR3 spans 16 residues. V was shortened by 2 bases and J by 4 bases, with 18 bases between the two germline ends. This CDR3 is CASSYGLLARYYEQYF. CDR3 bases: TGTGCCAGCAGTTACGGGCTGCTAGCCCGATATTACGAGCAGTACTTC.

This sequence joins TRBV5-4 and TRBJ2-1; 10 bases are shared with TRBD2. V trimming: 5 bases; J trimming: 6 bases; junction bases outside the gene matches: 8. The CDR3 has 15 residues. Per the germline V gene, CDR1 is SGHNT and CDR2 is YYREEE (reference sequence). The CDR3 nucleotides read TGTGCCAGCAGGGCGGACAGCGGGAGGGGCAATGAGCAGTTCTTC. It translates to CASRADSGRGNEQFF.

This clone was counted a few times. The gene calls are TRBV10-3 and TRBJ2-7, with TRBD2 identical over 7 bases. CDR3 length: 16 amino acids. Germline loops: CDR1 ENHRY, CDR2 SYGVKD. After removal of 5 bases from V and 0 bases from J, the junction contained 10 bases not matched to a gene. This CDR3 reads CAISPLRGRGSYEQYF. CDR3 bases: TGTGCCATCAGTCCCCTCCGAGGGAGGGGCTCCTACGAGCAGTACTTC.

The chain combines TRBV6-1 with TRBJ1-5; D gene ambiguous. V was cut by 2 bases and J by 6 bases, with 11 bases left in between. Germline-derived CDR1 and CDR2 are MNHNS and SASEGT. The CDR3 contains 14 residues. CDR3 DNA: TGTGCCAGCAGTGAATACTTGTCTCTTCAGCCCCAGCATTTT. It is translated as CASSEYLSLQPQHF.

The rearrangement joins TRBV28 to TRBJ2-4; D possibly corresponds to TRBD2 (6 bases). This CDR3 contains 16 residues. From germline, CDR1 is MDHEN and CDR2 SYDVKM. Trimming removed 10 bases from V and 2 bases from J, with 21 bases in between. Here the CDR3 reads CANIDPRRGTKNIQYF. DNA of the CDR3: TGTGCCAACATCGACCCCAGGAGGGGAACCAAAAACATTCAGTACTTC.